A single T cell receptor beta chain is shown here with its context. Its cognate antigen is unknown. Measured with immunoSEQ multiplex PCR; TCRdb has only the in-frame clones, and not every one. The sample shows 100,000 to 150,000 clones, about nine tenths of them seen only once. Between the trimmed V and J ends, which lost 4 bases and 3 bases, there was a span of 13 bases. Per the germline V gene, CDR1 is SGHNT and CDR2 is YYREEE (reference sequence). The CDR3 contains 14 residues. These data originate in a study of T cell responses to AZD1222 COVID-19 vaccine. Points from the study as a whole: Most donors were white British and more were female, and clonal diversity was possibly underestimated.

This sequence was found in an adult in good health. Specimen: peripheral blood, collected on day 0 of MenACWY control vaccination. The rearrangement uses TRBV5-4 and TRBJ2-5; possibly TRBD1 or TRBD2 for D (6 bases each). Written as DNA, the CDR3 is TGTGCCAGCAGCCCGGGGGCGGTAGAAGAGACCCAGTACTTC. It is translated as CASSPGAVEETQYF. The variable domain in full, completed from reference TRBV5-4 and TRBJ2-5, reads ETGVTQSPTHLIKTRGQQVTLRCSSQSGHNTVSWYQQALGQGPQFIFQYYREEENGRGNFPPRFSGLQFPNYSSELNVNALELDDSALYLCASSPGAVEETQYFGPGTRLLVL.